These 17 T cell receptor beta chains share one sample of origin, sequenced in a study of CD8 T cells in Susac syndrome. The RNA input was roughly 0.45 to 1 ug, and it was reverse transcribed with random hexamers. TCRdb used MiXCR to reprocess the immunoSEQ multiplex PCR reads, holding one entry per CDR3 protein. The table includes about 250,000 distinct CDR3 sequences, around 95% detected once. The sample comprised CD4+ T cells from PBMCs. The receptors derive from a human donor with multiple sclerosis.

The chain couples TRBV7-8 to TRBJ2-1; D unclear. CDR1 and CDR2 from the germline V gene are SGHVS and FQNEAQ. This CDR3 has 15 residues. Trimming took off 3 bases at V and 0 bases at J, with 9 bases between the two ends. CDR3 sequence (DNA): TGTGCCAGCAGCTTTCTAGGATACTCCTACAATGAGCAGTTCTTC. This encodes CASSFLGYSYNEQFF.

The rearrangement uses TRBV4-1 and TRBJ2-1, with D possibly TRBD2 on 5 matching bases. The CDR3 is 16 residues long. Trimming took 2 bases from V and 7 from J, leaving 18 bases between them. CDR1 is MGHRA, CDR2 YSYEKL, per germline. The CDR3 DNA reads as TGCGCCAGCAGCCAATGGGCCGGGATCGTCGTAAATGAGCAGTTCTTC. Amino acid sequence: CASSQWAGIVVNEQFF.

V gene TRBV24-1 combines with J gene TRBJ2-6, with 9 bases that match TRBD1. Germline V gives CDR1 KGHDR, CDR2 SFDVKD. Unmatched junction bases numbered 6, after V lost 5 bases and J lost 2 bases. The CDR3 contains 17 residues. CDR3 coding DNA: TGTGCCACCAGTGCCGGGACAGGGACGGCTGGGGCCAACGTCCTGACTTTC. Its protein product is CATSAGTGTAGANVLTF.

The chain has TRBV5-1 and TRBJ1-6; 7 nucleotides agree with TRBD1. With V trimmed by 2 bases and J by 5 bases, 7 bases remained unmatched. CDR1 and CDR2 (germline): SGHRS, YFSETQ. The length of the CDR3 is 16 residues. CDR3 sequence: CASSFGTRGNNSPLHF. In nucleotides, the CDR3 is TGCGCCAGCAGCTTCGGAACCAGGGGGAATAATTCACCCCTCCACTTT. Based on the CDR3 plus reference TRBV5-1 and TRBJ1-6, the full variable domain is KAGVTQTPRYLIKTRGQQVTLSCSPISGHRSVSWYQQTPGQGLQFLFEYFSETQRNKGNFPGRFSGRQFSNSRSEMNVSTLELGDSALYLCASSFGTRGNNSPLHFGNGTRLTVT.

The gene calls are TRBV29-1 and TRBJ2-7; D might be TRBD2 (7 bases). The CDR3 length is 14 residues. Germline CDR1 reads SQVTM; CDR2 reads ANQGSEA. V was shortened by 6 bases and J by 6 bases, with 21 bases between the two germline ends. CDR3 bases: TGCAGCGTCCGGGAGAGGGGGGGTTTAGGCGAGCAGTACTTC. Translated, it gives CSVRERGGLGEQYF.

This clonotype has only one observation. The rearrangement links TRBV3-1 to TRBJ1-5; 10 bases match TRBD1. CDR3 length: 15 residues. The V and J ends lost 0 bases and 7 bases, in that order; junction bases with no gene match: 3. Germline V CDR1 and CDR2: LGHDT, YNNKEL (reference sequence). The CDR3 nucleotides are TGTGCCAGCAGCCAAGACCGGACAGGGGGACAGCCCCAGCATTTT. As protein: CASSQDRTGGQPQHF.

The rearrangement uses TRBV25-1 and TRBJ1-5, with 12 bases aligning to TRBD1. The germline CDR1 and CDR2 sequences are MGHDK and SYGVNS. The ends lost 4 bases at V and 7 bases at J; junction bases unmatched: 2. CDR3 size: 14 residues. The CDR3 DNA reads TGTGCCAGCAGTGGGGGACAGGGGGCCCAGCCCCAGCATTTT. The encoded protein is CASSGGQGAQPQHF.

V and J are TRBV19 and TRBJ2-1; D is unresolved. This CDR3 is 11 amino acids long. The V and J ends lost 7 bases and 5 bases respectively, with 6 bases between them. Germline values: CDR1 LNHDA, CDR2 SQIVND (reference sequence). The CDR3 DNA reads as TGTGCCAGTATCAGGAACAATGAGCAGTTCTTC. Translating gives CASIRNNEQFF.

The chain is built from TRBV2 and TRBJ1-5, with 10 bases aligning to TRBD1. Germline CDR1 is SNHLY and CDR2 is FYNNEI. Trimming cost V 6 bases and J 6 bases; bases outside gene matches: 8. The CDR3 extends over 15 amino acids. CDR3 nucleotides: TGTGCCAGCAGGGACCGGACAGGGGGGAGTCAGCCCCAGCATTTT. Translation: CASRDRTGGSQPQHF.

This chain uses TRBV7-9 with TRBJ1-1, with D unclear. The V end lost 5 bases, the J end lost 1 base, and 11 bases lay between the germline ends. This CDR3 is 14 amino acids long. The germline CDR1 and CDR2 sequences are SEHNR and FQNEAQ (reference sequence). The CDR3 region has the DNA TGTGCCAGCAGCATGACCGGGAAGAACACTGAAGCTTTCTTT. This sequence encodes CASSMTGKNTEAFF.

This clonotype has a single count. This chain uses TRBV20-1 with TRBJ1-1; no reliable D call. The V and J ends lost 6 bases and 0 bases respectively, with 17 bases between them. The CDR3 has 15 residues. CDR1 and CDR2 (germline): DFQATT, SNEGSKA (reference sequence). CDR3 sequence: CSATTNGRLNTEAFF. In DNA form, the CDR3 reads TGCAGTGCGACGACGAATGGACGGTTGAACACTGAAGCTTTCTTT.

The chain joins TRBV12-3 or TRBV12-4 to TRBJ2-2; D not certain. V was trimmed by 1 base and J by 6 bases, leaving 15 bases between them. CDR3 length: 16 amino acids. CDR3 sequence: CASSLGLGLVSGELFF. The DNA of the CDR3 is TGTGCCAGCAGTTTAGGTCTAGGGTTGGTTTCCGGGGAGCTGTTTTTT.

V usage is TRBV30 and J usage is TRBJ1-1; the D is unclear. The CDR3 has 13 amino acids. CDR1 and CDR2 (germline): GTSNPN, SVGIG (reference sequence). V was clipped by 0 bases and J by 2 bases, with 7 bases between them. This CDR3 reads CAWSVDPNTEAFF. The DNA of the CDR3 is TGTGCCTGGAGTGTCGACCCTAACACTGAAGCTTTCTTT.

The chain has TRBV11-2 and TRBJ2-7; D is unclear. This CDR3 is 15 amino acids long. Trimming removed 3 bases from V and 0 bases from J, with 12 bases in between. Germline loops: CDR1 SGHAT, CDR2 FQNNGV. This CDR3 is CASSFRTTDSYEQYF. The CDR3 bases are TGTGCCAGCAGCTTCCGAACCACAGACTCCTACGAGCAGTACTTC.

The chain's CDR3 is CASETGASYGYTF. In DNA, the CDR3 is TGTGCCAGCGAAACAGGGGCTTCCTATGGCTACACCTTC. V gene TRBV7-9 combines with J gene TRBJ1-2; 7 bases align to TRBD1. V shed 8 bases, J shed 4 bases, and the junction held 7 bases outside the gene matches. The CDR3 extends over 13 amino acids. Germline CDR1 is SEHNR and CDR2 is FQNEAQ (reference sequence).

The chain uses TRBV14 and TRBJ2-5; tentatively, D is TRBD1 or TRBD2 (5 bases each). Between the trimmed V and J ends, which lost 3 bases and 2 bases, there was a span of 13 bases. Germline values: CDR1 SGHDN, CDR2 FVKESK. The CDR3 extends over 15 amino acids. The CDR3 spells CASSHPGTGQETQYF. The CDR3 nucleotides read TGTGCCAGCAGCCACCCAGGGACGGGACAAGAGACCCAGTACTTC.

The V gene is TRBV7-9, the J gene TRBJ2-1; possible D gene TRBD2, 7 bases. CDR1 and CDR2 from the germline V gene are SEHNR and FQNEAQ (reference sequence). The CDR3 runs 15 residues. V lost 0 bases and J 10 bases, leaving 16 bases between the germline ends. CDR3 sequence (DNA): TGTGCCAGCAGCTTAGCTGCGGGGGCGCCAGGGGAGCAGTTCTTC. Translation gives CASSLAAGAPGEQFF.